Listed below are T cell receptor beta chains from one sample, sequenced in a study of radiotherapy plus CTLA-4 blockade in lung cancer. Clones were sequenced by immunoSEQ multiplex PCR, and TCRdb holds only the in-frame ones, with some missing. This sample has about 90,000 clones; approximately 82% occur once, and the top ten carry 14% to 15%. The material sequenced was peripheral blood, taken from a patient treated with radiotherapy plus ipilimumab. These receptors all stem from a human donor with non-small cell lung cancer that progressed on radiotherapy plus ipilimumab. Each CDR3 is given with its conserved first and last residue. The order of the fields is D gene, J gene, V gene, clone size, CDR3 DNA, CDR3 protein. A D gene is named only where the DNA matches it firmly. Expanded clones are given a class, and other clones once, few, many or no size at all.

>-|TRBJ2-7|TRBV4-1|-
TGCGCCAGCAGCGGGGGCTGGCTAGGGGGGGGAGAGCAGTACTTC
CASSGGWLGGGEQYF
>TRBD1|TRBJ2-1|TRBV15|-
TGTGCCACCAGCCCCTCGGGACAGTTTGGTACTGAGCAGTTCTTC
CATSPSGQFGTEQFF
>-|TRBJ1-1|TRBV7-2|-
TGTGCCAGCAGCTTAGGGGGAGAGAACACTGAAGCTTTCTTT
CASSLGGENTEAFF
>-|TRBJ1-3|TRBV9|once
TGTGCCAGCAGCTCCCGCTCTGGAAACACCATATATTTT
CASSSRSGNTIYF
>TRBD2|TRBJ2-5|TRBV5-4|few
TGTGCCAGCAGCCCGGTTCCGCTAGCGGGAGAAGAGACCCAGTACTTC
CASSPVPLAGEETQYF
>TRBD1|TRBJ2-2|TRBV4-3|-
TGCGCCAGCAGTCCTCAGACAGGGCCCCCGAACACCGGGGAGCTGTTTTTT
CASSPQTGPPNTGELFF
>TRBD1|TRBJ2-7|TRBV5-5|-
TGTGCCAGCAACTTGGGACCGGGACAGGGCAGGTACGAGCAGTACTTC
CASNLGPGQGRYEQYF
>-|TRBJ1-3|TRBV19|-
TGTGCCAGTAGTCGGTTTGACTCTGGAAACACCATATATTTT
CASSRFDSGNTIYF
>-|TRBJ1-3|TRBV7-2|-
TGTGCCAGCAGTTCTAAACCGGGACTGATCTCTGGAAACACCATATATTTT
CASSSKPGLISGNTIYF
>-|TRBJ2-5|TRBV5-5|once
TGTGCCAGCAGCTTGGGACAGCTCCAAGAGACCCAGTACTTC
CASSLGQLQETQYF
>TRBD1|TRBJ1-2|TRBV11-2|-
TGTGCCAGCAGCTTAGGGGGAGGGGGCGTCTATGGCTACACCTTC
CASSLGGGGVYGYTF
>TRBD2|TRBJ2-5|TRBV7-8|-
TGTGCCATCGAGCGGGGGGGCCGTAGGGAGACCCAGTACTTC
CAIERGGRRETQYF
>-|TRBJ2-2|TRBV7-9|once
TGTGCCAGCAGCTTAAGGGGCCAGTCGGTCACCGGGGAGCTGTTTTTT
CASSLRGQSVTGELFF
>-|TRBJ1-1|TRBV11-3|-
TGTGCCAGCCACAGGGAGAACACTGAAGCTTTCTTT
CASHRENTEAFF
>TRBD2|TRBJ2-5|TRBV28|-
TGTGCCAGCAGTCTAGCGGCGACGTACCAAGAGACCCAGTACTTC
CASSLAATYQETQYF
>-|TRBJ2-7|TRBV5-5|once
TGTGCCAGCAGCTTTGCGCAGGACTACGAGCAGTACTTC
CASSFAQDYEQYF
>TRBD2|TRBJ2-3|TRBV4-3|-
TGCGCCAGCAGCCAAGCGACTAGCGGGGGGGCCCGCACAGATACGCAGTATTTT
CASSQATSGGARTDTQYF
>-|TRBJ1-1|TRBV29-1|-
TGCAGCGTTGTCCTGCATCGGGACACTGAAGCTTTCTTT
CSVVLHRDTEAFF
>-|TRBJ2-4|TRBV10-3|-
TGTGCCATCAGTGAGTCAGGGGGGATTCAGTACTTC
CAISESGGIQYF
>TRBD2|TRBJ2-2|TRBV6-1|-
TGTGCCAGCAGCGGGGGGGTAGCCGGGGAGCTGTTTTTT
CASSGGVAGELFF